This T cell receptor beta chain comes out of a study of T cell responses to AZD1222 COVID-19 vaccine. V lost 5 bases, J lost 2 bases, and 9 bases stayed unmatched. The germline gives CDR1 MNHEY, CDR2 SVGEGT. The CDR3 has 16 residues. TCRdb keeps only in-frame clones here, not all; method: immunoSEQ multiplex PCR. The table includes roughly 150,000 clones, 85% to 95% detected once. The V and J genes are TRBV6-2 or TRBV6-3 and TRBJ1-1; 9 bases agree with TRBD1. The receptor comes from an adult in good health. The sample in question was peripheral blood, obtained on day 0 of AZD1222 vaccination. CDR3 bases: TGTGCCAGCAGTGGGCCGGGACAGGGACCTAACACTGAAGCTTTCTTT. It encodes CASSGPGQGPNTEAFF.